Listed below are T cell receptor beta chains from one sample, sequenced in a study of shared clonotypes between healthy human individuals. Repertoires were generated with immunoSEQ multiplex PCR, while TCRdb's copy carries only in-frame clones and drops some. Of around 1,100,000 clones in the sample, around three quarters were seen once. Sequenced sample: memory CD4+ T cells from PBMCs. Receptors originate from a man aged 18 to 30 in good health. Some clones in this sample may be carry-over from other donors' samples. The CDR3 runs from the conserved cysteine through the conserved F or W. A D gene is named only where the DNA matches it firmly. Rows may omit the clone size; those that give it use once, few, many or a size class.

DNA,CDR3,J,V,length,size,D
TGTGCCAGCAGCCGAGCGACTAGCGGGGATCCCTACGAGCAGTACTTC,CASSRATSGDPYEQYF,TRBJ2-7,TRBV27,16,NA,TRBD2
TGCAGCGTTGAGTCCGTGGACTACCAGGGCACAGATACGCAGTATTTT,CSVESVDYQGTDTQYF,TRBJ2-3,TRBV29-1,16,NA,NA
TGTGCCAGCAGCACCGGGTGGGGAACAAACGGGGAGCTGTTTTTT,CASSTGWGTNGELFF,TRBJ2-2,TRBV7-8,15,NA,NA
TGTGCCAGCAGCTTAAACCAGGTACCGAACACTGAAGCTTTCTTT,CASSLNQVPNTEAFF,TRBJ1-1,TRBV7-3,15,NA,NA
TGTGCCAGCTCACCACCGACAGGGCGTGGAAACACCATATATTTT,CASSPPTGRGNTIYF,TRBJ1-3,TRBV18,15,once,TRBD1
TGCGCCAGCAGCTTGTTGGGTACGACCGGGGAGCTGTTTTTT,CASSLLGTTGELFF,TRBJ2-2,TRBV5-1,14,NA,NA
TGTGCCACCAGCACTAGCGGGAGAGGATACAATGAGCAGTTCTTC,CATSTSGRGYNEQFF,TRBJ2-1,TRBV15,15,NA,TRBD2
TGCGCCAGCAGCTTGGCCGTCGGGTTTGCGAACTATGGCTACACCTTC,CASSLAVGFANYGYTF,TRBJ1-2,TRBV5-1,16,NA,NA
TGCGCCAGCAGCGCGACCGGGACAGGGGCGACGGAGGAGCAGTTCTTC,CASSATGTGATEEQFF,TRBJ2-1,TRBV5-1,16,NA,TRBD1
TGCAGCGATCCAATAACGAACGGCCCTCCCGCCGCCTCCTCCCGCCCCACAGAGACCCAGTACTTC,CSDPITNGPPAASSRPTETQYF,TRBJ2-5,TRBV29-1,22,NA,NA
TGTGCCAGCAGTCCGACAGGGGTCTTCTCTGGGGCCAACGTCCTGACTTTC,CASSPTGVFSGANVLTF,TRBJ2-6,TRBV6-4,17,NA,TRBD1
TGTGCCAGCAGCCCCGGGACAGCCTCCTACGAGCAGTACTTC,CASSPGTASYEQYF,TRBJ2-7,TRBV9,14,many,TRBD1
TGTGCCAGCAGCCGACAGACGGTGAACACTGAAGCTTTCTTT,CASSRQTVNTEAFF,TRBJ1-1,TRBV6-1,14,few,NA
TGTGCCAGCTCTTGGGGGAGCGGGGAGCTGTTTTTT,CASSWGSGELFF,TRBJ2-2,TRBV6-1,12,NA,NA
TGTGCCAGTAGTATTGGGGGGACAGTCCAAGAGACCCAGTACTTC,CASSIGGTVQETQYF,TRBJ2-5,TRBV19,15,NA,NA
TGTGCCAGCAGCCCCGAATTGTTGGGCAGGGAAAAACTGTTTTTT,CASSPELLGREKLFF,TRBJ1-4,TRBV6-5,15,NA,NA
TGTGCCAGCAGCATTTCGACAGCTTCCTACGAGCAGTACTTC,CASSISTASYEQYF,TRBJ2-7,TRBV28,14,NA,NA
TGCGCCAGCAGCCCCGGGACAGGAAGTTTGACGGCTTTCTTT,CASSPGTGSLTAFF,TRBJ1-1,TRBV5-1,14,many,TRBD1
TGTGCCAGCAGTCCCGGAGGTAGCGGGGGACTCACGCATTTT,CASSPGGSGGLTHF,TRBJ2-3,TRBV28,14,NA,TRBD2
TGTGCCAGCAGTGACACTGCCGGGACCCAAGAGACCCAGTACTTC,CASSDTAGTQETQYF,TRBJ2-5,TRBV28,15,many,NA
TGTGCCAGCAGCTTAGACTCCGAGCAGTACTTC,CASSLDSEQYF,TRBJ2-7,TRBV7-9,11,NA,NA
TGCAGCGTTGATTCCGGAAACACCATATATTTT,CSVDSGNTIYF,TRBJ1-3,TRBV29-1,11,NA,NA